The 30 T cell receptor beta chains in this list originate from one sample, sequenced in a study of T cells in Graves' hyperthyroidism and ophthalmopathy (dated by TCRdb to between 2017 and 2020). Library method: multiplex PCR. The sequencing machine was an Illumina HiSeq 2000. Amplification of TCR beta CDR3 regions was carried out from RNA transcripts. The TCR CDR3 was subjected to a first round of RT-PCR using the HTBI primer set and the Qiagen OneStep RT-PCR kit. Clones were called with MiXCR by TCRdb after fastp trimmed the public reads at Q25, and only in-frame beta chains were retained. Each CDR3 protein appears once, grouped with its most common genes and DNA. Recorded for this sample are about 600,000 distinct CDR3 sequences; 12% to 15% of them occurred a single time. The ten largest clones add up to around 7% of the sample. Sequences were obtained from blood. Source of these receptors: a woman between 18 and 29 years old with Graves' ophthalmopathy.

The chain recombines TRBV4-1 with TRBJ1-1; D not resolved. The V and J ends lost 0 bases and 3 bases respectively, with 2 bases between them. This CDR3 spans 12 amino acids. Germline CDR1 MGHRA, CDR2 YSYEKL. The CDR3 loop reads CASSQDDTEAFF. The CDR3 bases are TGCGCCAGCAGCCAAGATGACACTGAAGCTTTCTTT.

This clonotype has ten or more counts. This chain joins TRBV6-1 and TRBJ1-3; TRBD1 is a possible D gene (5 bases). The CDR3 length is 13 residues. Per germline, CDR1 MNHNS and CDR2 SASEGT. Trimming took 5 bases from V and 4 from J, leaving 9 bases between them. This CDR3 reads CASSTGGGNTIYF. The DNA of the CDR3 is TGTGCCAGCAGTACGGGGGGAGGAAACACCATATATTTT.

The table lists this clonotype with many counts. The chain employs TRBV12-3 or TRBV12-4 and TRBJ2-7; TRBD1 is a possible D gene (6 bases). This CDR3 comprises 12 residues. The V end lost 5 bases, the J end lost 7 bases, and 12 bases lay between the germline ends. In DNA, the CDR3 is TGTGCCAGCAGTACAGGGTTCCCGGAGCAGTACTTC. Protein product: CASSTGFPEQYF.

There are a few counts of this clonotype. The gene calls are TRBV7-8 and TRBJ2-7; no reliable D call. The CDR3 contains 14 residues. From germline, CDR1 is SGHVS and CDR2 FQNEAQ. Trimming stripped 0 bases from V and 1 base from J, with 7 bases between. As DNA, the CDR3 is TGTGCCAGCAGCTTAGCTTACGGTTCCTACGAGCAGTACTTC. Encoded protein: CASSLAYGSYEQYF.

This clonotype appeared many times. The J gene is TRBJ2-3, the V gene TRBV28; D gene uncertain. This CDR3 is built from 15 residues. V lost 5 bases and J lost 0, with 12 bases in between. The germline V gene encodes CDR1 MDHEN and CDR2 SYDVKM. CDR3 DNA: TGTGCCAGCAGTCCTCATAGCTCTAGCACAGATACGCAGTATTTT. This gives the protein CASSPHSSSTDTQYF.

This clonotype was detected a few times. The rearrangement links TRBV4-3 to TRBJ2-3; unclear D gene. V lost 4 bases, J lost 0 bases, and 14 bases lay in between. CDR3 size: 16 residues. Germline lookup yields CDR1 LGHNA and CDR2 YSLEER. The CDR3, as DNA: TGCGCCAGCAGCCGATCCGCCCTACTTAGCACAGATACGCAGTATTTT. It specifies CASSRSALLSTDTQYF.

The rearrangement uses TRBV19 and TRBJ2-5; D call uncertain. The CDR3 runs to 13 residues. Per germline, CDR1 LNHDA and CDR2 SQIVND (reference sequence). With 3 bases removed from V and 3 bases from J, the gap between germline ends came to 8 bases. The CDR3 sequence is CASSIVSEETQYF. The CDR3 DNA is TGTGCCAGTAGTATCGTCAGTGAAGAGACCCAGTACTTC.

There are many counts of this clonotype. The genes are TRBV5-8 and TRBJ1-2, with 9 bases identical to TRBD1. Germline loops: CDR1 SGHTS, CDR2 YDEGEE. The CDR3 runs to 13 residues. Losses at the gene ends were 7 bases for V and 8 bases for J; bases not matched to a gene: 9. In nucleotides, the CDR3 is TGTGCCAGCCGGGACAGGGCGGTTGGGGGCTACACCTTC. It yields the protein CASRDRAVGGYTF.

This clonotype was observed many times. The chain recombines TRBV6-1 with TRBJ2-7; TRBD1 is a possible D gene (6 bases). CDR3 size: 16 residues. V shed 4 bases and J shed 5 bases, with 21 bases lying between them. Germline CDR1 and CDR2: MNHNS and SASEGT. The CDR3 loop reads CASSGHRVQATDEQYF. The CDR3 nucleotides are TGTGCCAGCAGTGGCCACAGGGTGCAGGCTACGGACGAGCAGTACTTC.

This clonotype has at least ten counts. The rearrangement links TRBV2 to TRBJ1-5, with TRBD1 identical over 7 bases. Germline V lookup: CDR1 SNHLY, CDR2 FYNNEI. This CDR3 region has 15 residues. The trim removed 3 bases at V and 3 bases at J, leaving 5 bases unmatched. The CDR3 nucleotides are TGTGCCAGCAGTGAGGGGACAGCACTCAATCAGCCCCAGCATTTT. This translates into CASSEGTALNQPQHF.

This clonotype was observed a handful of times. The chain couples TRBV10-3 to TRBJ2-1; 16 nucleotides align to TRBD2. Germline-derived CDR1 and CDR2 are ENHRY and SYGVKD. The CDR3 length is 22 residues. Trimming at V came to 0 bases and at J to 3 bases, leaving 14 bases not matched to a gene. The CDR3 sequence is CAISESLGTSGRARVIYNEQFF. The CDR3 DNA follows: TGTGCCATCAGTGAGTCCCTAGGGACTAGCGGGAGGGCCCGTGTCATCTACAATGAGCAGTTCTTC.

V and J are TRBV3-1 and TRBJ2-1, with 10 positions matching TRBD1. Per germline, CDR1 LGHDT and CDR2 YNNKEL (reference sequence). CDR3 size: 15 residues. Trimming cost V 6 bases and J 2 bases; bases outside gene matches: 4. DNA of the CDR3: TGTGCCAGCAGGCAGACAGGGGGCCCCTACAATGAGCAGTTCTTC. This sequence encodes CASRQTGGPYNEQFF.

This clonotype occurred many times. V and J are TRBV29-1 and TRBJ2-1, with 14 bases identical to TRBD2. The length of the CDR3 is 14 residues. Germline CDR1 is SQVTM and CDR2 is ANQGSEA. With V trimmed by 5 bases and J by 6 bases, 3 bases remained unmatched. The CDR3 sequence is CSVFGTSGGNEQFF. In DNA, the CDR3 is TGCAGCGTTTTCGGGACTAGCGGGGGCAATGAGCAGTTCTTC.

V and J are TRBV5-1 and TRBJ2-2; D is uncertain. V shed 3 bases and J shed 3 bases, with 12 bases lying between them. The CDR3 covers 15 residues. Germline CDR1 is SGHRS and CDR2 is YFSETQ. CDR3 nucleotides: TGCGCCAGCAGCTCAATACCAGACTACACCGGGGAGCTGTTTTTT. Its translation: CASSSIPDYTGELFF. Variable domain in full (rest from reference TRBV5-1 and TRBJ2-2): KAGVTQTPRYLIKTRGQQVTLSCSPISGHRSVSWYQQTPGQGLQFLFEYFSETQRNKGNFPGRFSGRQFSNSRSEMNVSTLELGDSALYLCASSSIPDYTGELFFGEGSRLTVL.

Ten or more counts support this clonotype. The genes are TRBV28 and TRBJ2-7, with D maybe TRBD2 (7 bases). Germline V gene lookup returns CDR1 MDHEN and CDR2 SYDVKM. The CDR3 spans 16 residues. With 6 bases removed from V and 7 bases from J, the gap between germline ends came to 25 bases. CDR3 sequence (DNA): TGTGCCAGCAGACTAGGGGGGGGCGGGAATAGGTGGGAGCAGTACTTC. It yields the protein CASRLGGGGNRWEQYF.

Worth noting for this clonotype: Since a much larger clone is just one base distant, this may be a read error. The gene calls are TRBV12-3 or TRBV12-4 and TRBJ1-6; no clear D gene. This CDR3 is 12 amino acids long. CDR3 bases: TGTGCCAGCAGTCCCTATAATTCACCCCTCCGCTTT. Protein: CASSPYNSPLRF.

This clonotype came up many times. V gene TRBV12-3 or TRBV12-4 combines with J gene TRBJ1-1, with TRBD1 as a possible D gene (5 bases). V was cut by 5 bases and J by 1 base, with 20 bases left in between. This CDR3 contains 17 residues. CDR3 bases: TGTGCCAGCAGTATGCGGCTTGATTGGGGGAGGAACACTGAAGCTTTCTTT. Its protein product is CASSMRLDWGRNTEAFF.

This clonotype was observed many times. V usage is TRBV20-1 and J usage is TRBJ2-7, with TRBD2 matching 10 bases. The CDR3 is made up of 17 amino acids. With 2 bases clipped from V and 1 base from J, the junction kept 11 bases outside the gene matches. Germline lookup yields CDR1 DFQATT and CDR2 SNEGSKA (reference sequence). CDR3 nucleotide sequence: TGCAGTGCTAGATCCCTTCAGGGGACTAGCGTTTCCTACGAGCAGTACTTC. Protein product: CSARSLQGTSVSYEQYF.

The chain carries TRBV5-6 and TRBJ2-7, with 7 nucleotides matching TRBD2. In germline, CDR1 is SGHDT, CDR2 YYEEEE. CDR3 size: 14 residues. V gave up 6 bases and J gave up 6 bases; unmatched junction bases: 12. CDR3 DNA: TGTGCCAGCACCCCTCTGGGGGGGGGAGGCGAGCAGTACTTC. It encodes CASTPLGGGGEQYF.

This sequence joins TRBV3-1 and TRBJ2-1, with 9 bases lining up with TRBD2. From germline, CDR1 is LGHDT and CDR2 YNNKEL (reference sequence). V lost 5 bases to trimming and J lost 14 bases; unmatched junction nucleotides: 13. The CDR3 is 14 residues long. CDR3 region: CASSVGATKRGEFF. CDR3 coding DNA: TGTGCCAGCAGCGTCGGGGCCACTAAGCGGGGGGAGTTCTTC.

CDR3: CASSRRDYNEKLFF. The CDR3 DNA is TGTGCCAGCAGCCGCCGGGACTATAATGAAAAACTGTTTTTT. J is TRBJ1-4 and V is TRBV3-1; a weak D match, TRBD1 (5 bases). The V gene lost 4 bases and the J gene lost 4 bases, with 10 bases spanning the gap. The V gene's germline CDR1 is LGHDT and CDR2 YNNKEL (reference sequence). The CDR3 has 14 amino acids.

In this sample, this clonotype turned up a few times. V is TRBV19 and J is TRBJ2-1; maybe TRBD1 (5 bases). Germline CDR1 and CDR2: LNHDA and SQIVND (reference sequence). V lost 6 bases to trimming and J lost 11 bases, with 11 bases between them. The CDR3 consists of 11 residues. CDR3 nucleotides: TGTGCCAGTAGGGTTGACAGCAAGCAGTTCTTC. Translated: CASRVDSKQFF.

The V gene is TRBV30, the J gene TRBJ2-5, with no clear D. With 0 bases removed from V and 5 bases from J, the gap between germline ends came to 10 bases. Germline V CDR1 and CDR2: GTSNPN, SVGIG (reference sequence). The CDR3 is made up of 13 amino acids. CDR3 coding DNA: TGTGCCTGGAGTGTAATGGTAGCCGAGACCCAGTACTTC. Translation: CAWSVMVAETQYF.

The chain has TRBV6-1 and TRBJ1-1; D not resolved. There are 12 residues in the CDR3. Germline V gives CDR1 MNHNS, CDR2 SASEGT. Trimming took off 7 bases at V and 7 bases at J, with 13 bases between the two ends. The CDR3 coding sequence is TGTGCCAGCAATTTCGGGATTAGTGAAGCTTTCTTT. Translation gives CASNFGISEAFF.

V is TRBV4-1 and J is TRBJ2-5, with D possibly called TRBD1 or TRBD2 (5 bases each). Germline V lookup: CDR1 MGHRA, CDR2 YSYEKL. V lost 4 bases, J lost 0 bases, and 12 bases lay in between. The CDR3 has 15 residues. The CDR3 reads CASSLVLGDQETQYF. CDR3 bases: TGCGCCAGCAGCCTCGTACTAGGGGACCAAGAGACCCAGTACTTC.

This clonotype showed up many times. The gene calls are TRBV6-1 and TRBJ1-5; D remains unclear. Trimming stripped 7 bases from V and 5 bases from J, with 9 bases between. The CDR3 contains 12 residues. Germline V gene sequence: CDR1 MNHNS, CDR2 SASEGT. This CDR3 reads CASNERYQPQHF. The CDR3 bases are TGTGCCAGCAACGAAAGGTATCAGCCCCAGCATTTT.

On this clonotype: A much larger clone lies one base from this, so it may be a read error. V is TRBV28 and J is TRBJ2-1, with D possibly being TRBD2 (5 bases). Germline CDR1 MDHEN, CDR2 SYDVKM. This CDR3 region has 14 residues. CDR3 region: CANSFSASYNEQFF. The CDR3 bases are TGTGCCAACAGTTTTAGCGCTTCCTACAATGAGCAGTTCTTC.

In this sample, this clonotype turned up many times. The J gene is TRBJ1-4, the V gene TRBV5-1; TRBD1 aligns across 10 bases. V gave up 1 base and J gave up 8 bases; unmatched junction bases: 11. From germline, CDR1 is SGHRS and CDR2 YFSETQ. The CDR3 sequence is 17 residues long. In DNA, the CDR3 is TGCGCCAGCAGCTTGTTAGGGACAGGGGCGCTGAAAGAAAAACTGTTTTTT. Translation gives CASSLLGTGALKEKLFF.

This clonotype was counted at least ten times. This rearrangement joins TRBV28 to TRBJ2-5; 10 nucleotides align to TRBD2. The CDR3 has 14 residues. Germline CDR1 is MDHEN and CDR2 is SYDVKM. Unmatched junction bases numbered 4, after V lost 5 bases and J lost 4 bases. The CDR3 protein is CASSAPSGRETQYF. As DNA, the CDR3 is TGTGCCAGCAGTGCCCCTAGCGGGAGAGAGACCCAGTACTTC.

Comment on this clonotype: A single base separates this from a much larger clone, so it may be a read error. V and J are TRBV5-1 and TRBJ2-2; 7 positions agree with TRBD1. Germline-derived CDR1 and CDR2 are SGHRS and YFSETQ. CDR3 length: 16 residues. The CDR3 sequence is CASSLAGTENPGELFF. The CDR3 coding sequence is TGCGCCAGCAGCTTGGCCGGGACAGAGAACCCCGGGGAGCTGTTTTTT.